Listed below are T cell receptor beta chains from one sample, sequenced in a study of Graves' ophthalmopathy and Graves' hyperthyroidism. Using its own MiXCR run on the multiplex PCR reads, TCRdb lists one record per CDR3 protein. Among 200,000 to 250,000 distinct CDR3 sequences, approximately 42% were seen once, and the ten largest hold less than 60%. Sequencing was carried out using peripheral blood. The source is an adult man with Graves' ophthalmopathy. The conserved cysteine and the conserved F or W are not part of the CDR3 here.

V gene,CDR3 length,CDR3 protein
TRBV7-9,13,ASSSRTGYNSPLH
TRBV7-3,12,ASSLTGVDNEQY
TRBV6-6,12,ASSSPGQSQPQH
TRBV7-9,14,ASSLGGSGRQETQY
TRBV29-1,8,SVGEETQY
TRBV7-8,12,ASSFRDRDYEQY
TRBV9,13,ASSITSGRDYEQY
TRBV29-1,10,SVDPGGGGYT
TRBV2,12,ASSLNAGRYEQY
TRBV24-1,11,ATSDRSNQPQH
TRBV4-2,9,ASSQNTEAF
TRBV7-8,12,ASSLARGRDEQY
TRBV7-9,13,ASSLAGALGGEQY
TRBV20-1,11,SAPTSGAYEQY
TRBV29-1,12,SVAGQRRENEQY
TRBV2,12,ASSVTGGDTEAF
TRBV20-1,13,SANIAGVGRSEQY
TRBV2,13,ASSGGQNSNQPQH
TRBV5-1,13,ASSLAIKTTAEAF
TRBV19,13,ASSTQGVWNQPQH
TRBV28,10,ASSLKRYEQY
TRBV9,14,ASSPLAGGVAGELF
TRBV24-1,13,ATSDDRPPDYDYT
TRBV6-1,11,ASSYGVAYEQY
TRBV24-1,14,ATSAFGDRGKETQY
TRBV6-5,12,ASSYSWQAYGYT
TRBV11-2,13,ASSLVGGSNTEAF
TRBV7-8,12,ASSFGTGAYEQY
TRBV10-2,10,AKQTVQETQY
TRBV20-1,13,SAIRGGRVYHEQY
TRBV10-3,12,ASSLTHSFYEQY
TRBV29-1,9,SVDRGTGYT
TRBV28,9,ASSLQSGAF
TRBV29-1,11,SVAHRVDTEAF
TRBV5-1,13,ASSFRQGPRSGYT
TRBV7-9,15,ASSSTSGRWDTGELF
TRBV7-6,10,ASSLALGELV
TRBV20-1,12,SARSRQGREKLF
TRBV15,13,ATSRGGGAVTEAF
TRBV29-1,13,SVAPVGVRIYEQY
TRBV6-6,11,ASMLANGETQY
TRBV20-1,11,SARAGRTGELF